A single sample gave rise to the 5 T cell receptor beta chains below, sequenced in a study of blood T cells in healthy people across ages. A second PCR of 7 to 11 cycles used a sample-barcoded 5' primer and a J-beta primer mix. TCRdb ran MiXCR on the 5' RACE reads and lists one entry per CDR3 protein. The sample lists 1,500,000 or so distinct CDR3 sequences, less than 45% seen once, with under 5% in the top ten. Sequencing input: blood. The receptors were sampled from a woman in her late teens or twenties in good health.

The rearrangement joins TRBV10-3 to TRBJ2-1, with D unresolved. CDR1 is ENHRY, CDR2 SYGVKD, per germline. V gave up 11 bases and J gave up 0 bases, with 8 bases separating them. The CDR3 runs 12 residues. The chain's CDR3 is CAAESSYNEQFF. CDR3 bases: TGTGCCGCCGAAAGCTCCTACAATGAGCAGTTCTTC.

The chain links TRBV7-2 to TRBJ1-1; 9 bases fit TRBD1. J gave up 0 bases and V 4 bases, and 3 bases lay outside the gene matches. Germline-derived CDR1 and CDR2 are SGHTA and FQGNSA. The CDR3 is 15 amino acids. Here the CDR3 reads CASSYRGRLNTEAFF. In DNA, the CDR3 is TGTGCCAGCAGCTACAGGGGGCGATTGAACACTGAAGCTTTCTTT.

For this clonotype: The germline gene is not matched at one end of the junction; a read error may be the cause. This chain uses TRBV28 with TRBJ2-1; 8 bases agree with TRBD1. This CDR3 comprises 15 residues. Looked up from germline, CDR1 is MDHEN and CDR2 is SYDVKM. The CDR3 sequence: CPSSSRTGFYNEQFF. The CDR3 DNA is TGTCCCAGCAGTTCCCGGACAGGGTTCTACAATGAGCAGTTCTTC.

This sequence joins TRBV20-1 and TRBJ2-1; tentative D call: TRBD1 (6 bases). The J call may be mistaken, given a closer DNA end match to TRBJ2-7. CDR3 size: 16 residues. Germline V gene lookup returns CDR1 DFQATT and CDR2 SNEGSKA (reference sequence). The CDR3 region has the DNA TGCAGTACCATATACCAGGGGCCTTTCTCCTACAATGAGCAGTACTTC. It yields the protein CSTIYQGPFSYNEQYF.

The chain carries TRBV6-2 or TRBV6-3 and TRBJ1-1; D possibly corresponds to TRBD1 (6 bases). This CDR3 region has 14 residues. Trimming took 2 bases from V and 10 from J, leaving 17 bases between them. The germline V gene encodes CDR1 MNHEY and CDR2 SVGEGT. The CDR3 here is CASSYASRGPGAFF. The CDR3 DNA reads TGTGCCAGCAGTTACGCAAGCAGGGGTCCGGGAGCTTTCTTT.